The subject of this entry is one T cell receptor (beta chain). The sample belongs to a study of blood T cell repertoires in COVID-19. This table comes from immunoSEQ multiplex PCR, and its TCRdb copy is limited to in-frame clones, with some not included. The repertoire includes some 40,000 clones, approximately 90% of them detected once, and 4.8% sits in the top ten. Germline values: CDR1 LGHNA, CDR2 YNFKEQ. V was cut by 6 bases and J by 1 base, with 13 bases left in between. The CDR3 contains 15 residues. The source of this sequence is a human donor in a cohort sampled during active COVID-19. Sequenced material: peripheral blood. V is TRBV4-2 and J is TRBJ2-1; D is perhaps TRBD2 (6 bases). The CDR3 nucleotides read TGTGCCAGCAGACTGGACTACCTTTCCTACAATGAGCAGTTCTTC. Its protein is CASRLDYLSYNEQFF.